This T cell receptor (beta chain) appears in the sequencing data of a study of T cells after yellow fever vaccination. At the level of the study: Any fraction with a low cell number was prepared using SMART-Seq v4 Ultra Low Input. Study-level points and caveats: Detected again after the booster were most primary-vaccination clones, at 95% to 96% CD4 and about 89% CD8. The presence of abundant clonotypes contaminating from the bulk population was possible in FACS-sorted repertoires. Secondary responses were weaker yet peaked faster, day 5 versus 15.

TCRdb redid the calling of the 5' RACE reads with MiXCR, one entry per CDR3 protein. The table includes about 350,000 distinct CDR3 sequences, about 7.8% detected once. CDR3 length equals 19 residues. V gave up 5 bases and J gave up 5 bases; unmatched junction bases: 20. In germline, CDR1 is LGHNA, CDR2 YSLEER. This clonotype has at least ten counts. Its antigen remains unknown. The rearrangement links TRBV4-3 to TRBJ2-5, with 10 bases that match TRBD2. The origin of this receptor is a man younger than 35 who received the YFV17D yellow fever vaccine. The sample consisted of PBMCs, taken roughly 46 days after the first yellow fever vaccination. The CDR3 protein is CASSKRVQGTSVSKETQYF. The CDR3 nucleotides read TGCGCCAGCAGCAAAAGGGTTCAGGGGACTAGCGTATCGAAGGAGACCCAGTACTTC.